Each of the 2 T cell receptor beta chains below was sequenced from the same sample in a study of blood T cell repertoires in COVID-19. Using immunoSEQ multiplex PCR, the repertoire was profiled, and TCRdb retains in-frame clones only, with some absent. The table lists 150,000 to 250,000 clones, about 80% of them singletons, with about 6.9% in the top ten. The material sequenced was peripheral blood. The receptors derive from a human donor with acute or convalescent COVID-19. The donor label of this sample is uncertain.

The genes are TRBV11-2 and TRBJ2-4; 7 nucleotides agree with TRBD2. Trimming at V came to 5 bases and at J to 7 bases, leaving 8 bases not matched to a gene. CDR1 SGHAT and CDR2 FQNNGV come from the germline V gene. This CDR3 has 14 amino acids. The CDR3 sequence is CASSGLGPRNIQYF. The CDR3, as DNA: TGTGCCAGCAGCGGACTAGGGCCGAGGAACATTCAGTACTTC.

The chain recombines TRBV10-3 with TRBJ2-4; 7 bases are shared with TRBD1. Germline V gene lookup returns CDR1 ENHRY and CDR2 SYGVKD. The CDR3 loop spans 15 amino acids. J gave up 6 bases and V 4 bases, and 9 bases lay outside the gene matches. The CDR3 protein is CAISGQGGNLNIQYF. The CDR3 DNA follows: TGTGCCATCAGTGGACAGGGTGGGAATCTAAACATTCAGTACTTC.